This T cell receptor (beta chain) was sequenced in a study of identical twins. As to this clonotype: The antigen is unknown.

V dropped 5 bases and J dropped 7; count of bases not matched to a gene: 14. Germline CDR1 SGHVS, CDR2 FNYEAQ. The CDR3 runs 15 residues. Using its own MiXCR run on the 5' RACE reads, TCRdb lists one record per CDR3 protein. The repertoire holds 200,000 to 250,000 distinct CDR3 sequences, with about 13% as singletons. Whole-study findings and limits: Within twin pairs, the out-of-frame alpha sequences they shared showed excess low generation probability. Insertions ran lower in abundant cord blood beta clonotypes, though not in memory repertoires.

The same sample was also used in a study of yellow fever vaccine responses in identical twins.

J is TRBJ2-7 and V is TRBV7-6; 7 bases are shared with TRBD1. This clonotype was obtained from a woman between 18 and 30 years old in good health. Sequencing input: memory (CD45RO+) T cells sorted from blood. The CDR3 spells CASSPLPKGALEQYF. The CDR3 region has the DNA TGTGCCAGCAGCCCCCTCCCCAAGGGGGCGCTTGAGCAGTACTTC.